This T cell receptor (beta chain) is from a study of cytomegalovirus exposure and HLA in healthy donors. PCR employed 60 Vbeta and 13 Jbeta primers. Repertoires were generated with immunoSEQ multiplex PCR, while TCRdb's copy carries only in-frame clones and drops some. This table has just under 250,000 clones, roughly 87% appearing once. About this clone: As yet, its antigen is unknown.

Overall study findings and caveats: In an earlier analysis, about 90% or about 30%: the productive usage of most TCR beta V segments. Researchers counted roughly 150 TCR beta chains as cytomegalovirus-associated. When a later analysis was performed, an Asian-associated ancestry cluster reportedly had fewer N-insertions than the roughly 700-donor mean.

The CDR3 contains 15 residues. CDR1 and CDR2 (germline): MNHEY, SMNVEV (reference sequence). V was cut by 2 bases and J by 3 bases, with 11 bases left in between. The clonotype comes from a woman aged 40 to 50 in good health and CMV-seropositive. The sequenced sample was PBMCs. The gene calls are TRBV27 and TRBJ1-5; no clear D gene. The CDR3 DNA sequence: TGTGCCAGCAGTTTACTTGGGCAGCCCAATCAGCCCCAGCATTTT. Amino acid sequence: CASSLLGQPNQPQHF.